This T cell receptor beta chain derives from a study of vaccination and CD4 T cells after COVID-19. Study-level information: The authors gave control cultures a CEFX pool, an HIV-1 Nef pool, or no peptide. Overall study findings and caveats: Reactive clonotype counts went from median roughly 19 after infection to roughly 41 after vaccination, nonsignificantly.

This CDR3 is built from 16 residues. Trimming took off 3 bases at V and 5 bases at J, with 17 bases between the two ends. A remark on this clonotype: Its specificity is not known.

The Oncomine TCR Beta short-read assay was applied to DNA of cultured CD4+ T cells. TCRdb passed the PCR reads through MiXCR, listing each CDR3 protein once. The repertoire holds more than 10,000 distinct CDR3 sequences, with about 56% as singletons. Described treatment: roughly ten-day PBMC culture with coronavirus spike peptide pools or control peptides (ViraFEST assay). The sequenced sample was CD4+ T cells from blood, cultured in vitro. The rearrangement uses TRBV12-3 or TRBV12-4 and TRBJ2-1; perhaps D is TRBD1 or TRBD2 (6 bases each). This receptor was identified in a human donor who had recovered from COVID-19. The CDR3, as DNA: TGTGCCAGCAGTTTCCGGGACTTCCAGGGGCACAATGAGCAGTTCTTC. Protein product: CASSFRDFQGHNEQFF.